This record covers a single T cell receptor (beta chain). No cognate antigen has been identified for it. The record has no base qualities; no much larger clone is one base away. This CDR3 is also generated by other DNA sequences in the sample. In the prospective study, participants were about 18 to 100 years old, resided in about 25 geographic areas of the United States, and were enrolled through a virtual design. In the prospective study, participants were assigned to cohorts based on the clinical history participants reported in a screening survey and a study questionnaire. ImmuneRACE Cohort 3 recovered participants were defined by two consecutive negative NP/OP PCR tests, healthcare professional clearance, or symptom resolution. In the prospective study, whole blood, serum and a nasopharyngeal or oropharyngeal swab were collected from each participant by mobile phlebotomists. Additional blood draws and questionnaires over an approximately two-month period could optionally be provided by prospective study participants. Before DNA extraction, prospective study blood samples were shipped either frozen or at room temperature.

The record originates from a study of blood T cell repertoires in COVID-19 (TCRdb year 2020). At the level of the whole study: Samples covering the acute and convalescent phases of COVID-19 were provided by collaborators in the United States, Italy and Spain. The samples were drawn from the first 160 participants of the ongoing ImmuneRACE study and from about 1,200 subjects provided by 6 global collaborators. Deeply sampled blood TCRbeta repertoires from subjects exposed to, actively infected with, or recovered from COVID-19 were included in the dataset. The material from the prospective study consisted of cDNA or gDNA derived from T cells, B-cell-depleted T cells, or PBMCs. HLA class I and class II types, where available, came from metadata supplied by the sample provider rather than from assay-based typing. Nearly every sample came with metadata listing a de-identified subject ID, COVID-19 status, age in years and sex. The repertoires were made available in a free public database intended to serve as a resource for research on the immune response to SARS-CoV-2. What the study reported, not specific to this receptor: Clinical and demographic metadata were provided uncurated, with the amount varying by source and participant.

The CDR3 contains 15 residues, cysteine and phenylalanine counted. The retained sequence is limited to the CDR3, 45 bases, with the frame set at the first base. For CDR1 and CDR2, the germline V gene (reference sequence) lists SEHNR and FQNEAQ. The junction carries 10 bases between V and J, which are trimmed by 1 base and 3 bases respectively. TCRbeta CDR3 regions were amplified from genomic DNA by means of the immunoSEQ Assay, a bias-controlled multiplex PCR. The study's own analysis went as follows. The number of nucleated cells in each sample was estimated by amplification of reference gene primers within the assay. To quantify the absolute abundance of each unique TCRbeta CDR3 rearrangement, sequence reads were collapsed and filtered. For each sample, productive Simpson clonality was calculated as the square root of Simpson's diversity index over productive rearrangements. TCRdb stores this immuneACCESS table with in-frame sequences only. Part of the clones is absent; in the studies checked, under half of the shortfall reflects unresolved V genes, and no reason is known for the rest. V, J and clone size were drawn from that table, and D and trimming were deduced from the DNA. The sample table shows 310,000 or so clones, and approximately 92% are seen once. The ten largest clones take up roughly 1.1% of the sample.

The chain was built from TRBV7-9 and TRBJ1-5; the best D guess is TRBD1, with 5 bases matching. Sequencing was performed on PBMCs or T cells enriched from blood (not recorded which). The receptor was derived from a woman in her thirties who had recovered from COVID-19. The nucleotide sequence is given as TGTGCCAGCAGCTTAGGCCCAGGGTTCAATCAGCCCCAGCATTTT. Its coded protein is CASSLGPGFNQPQHF.